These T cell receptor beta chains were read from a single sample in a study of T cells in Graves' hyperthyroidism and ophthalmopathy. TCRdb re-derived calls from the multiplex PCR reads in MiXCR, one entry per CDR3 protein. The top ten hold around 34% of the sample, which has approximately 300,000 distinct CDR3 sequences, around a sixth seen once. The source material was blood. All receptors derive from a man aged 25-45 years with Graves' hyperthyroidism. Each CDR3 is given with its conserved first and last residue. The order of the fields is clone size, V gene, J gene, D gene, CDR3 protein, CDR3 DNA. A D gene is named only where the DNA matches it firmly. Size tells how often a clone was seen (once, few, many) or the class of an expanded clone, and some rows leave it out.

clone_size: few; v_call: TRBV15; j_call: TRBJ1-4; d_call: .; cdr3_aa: CATSKTGATNEKLFF; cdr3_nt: TGTGCCACCAGCAAAACAGGTGCAACTAATGAAAAACTGTTTTTT
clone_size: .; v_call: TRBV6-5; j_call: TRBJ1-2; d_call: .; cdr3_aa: CASSYWSGEAYGYTF; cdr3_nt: TGTGCCAGCAGTTACTGGTCAGGGGAGGCCTATGGCTACACCTTC
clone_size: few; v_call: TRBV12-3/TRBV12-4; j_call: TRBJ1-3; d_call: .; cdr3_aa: CASSSSAAAGNTIYF; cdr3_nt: TGTGCCAGCAGTTCCTCGGCCGCGGCTGGAAACACCATATATTTT
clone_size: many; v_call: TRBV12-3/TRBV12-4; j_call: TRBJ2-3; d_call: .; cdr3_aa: CASRVQGSDTQYF; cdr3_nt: TGTGCCAGCAGAGTACAGGGATCCGATACGCAGTATTTT
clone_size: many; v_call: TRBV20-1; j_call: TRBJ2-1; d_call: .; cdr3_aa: CSARVGQLLMGNEQFF; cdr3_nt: TGCAGTGCTAGAGTGGGGCAACTATTAATGGGGAATGAGCAGTTCTTC
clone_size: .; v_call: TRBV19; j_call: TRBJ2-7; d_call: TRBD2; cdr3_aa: CAGKDPSGSQVFYEQYF; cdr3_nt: TGTGCCGGAAAGGACCCTAGCGGGAGCCAAGTATTCTACGAGCAGTACTTC
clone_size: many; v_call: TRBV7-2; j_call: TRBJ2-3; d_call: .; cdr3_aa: CASSSRRDADTQYF; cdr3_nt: TGTGCCAGCAGCTCTCGGCGGGACGCAGATACGCAGTATTTT
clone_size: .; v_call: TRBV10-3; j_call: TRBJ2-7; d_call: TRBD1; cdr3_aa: CAIRVTGTEYEQYF; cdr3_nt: TGTGCCATCAGGGTTACCGGGACAGAATACGAGCAGTACTTC
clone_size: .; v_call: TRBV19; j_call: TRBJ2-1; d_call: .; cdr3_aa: CASSIAQGNYNEQFF; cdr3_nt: TGTGCCAGTAGTATAGCACAGGGCAACTACAATGAGCAGTTCTTC
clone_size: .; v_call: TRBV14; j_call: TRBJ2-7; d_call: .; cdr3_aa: CASSQGGAPNEQYF; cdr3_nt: TGTGCCAGCAGCCAAGGGGGCGCCCCCAACGAGCAGTACTTC
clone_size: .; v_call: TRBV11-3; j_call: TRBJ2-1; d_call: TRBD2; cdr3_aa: CASSLESGGWYNEQFF; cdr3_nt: TGTGCCAGCAGCTTGGAATCGGGAGGATGGTACAATGAGCAGTTCTTC
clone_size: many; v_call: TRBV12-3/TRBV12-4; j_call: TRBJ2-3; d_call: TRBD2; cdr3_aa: CASSLGGGSPSTDTQYF; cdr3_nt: TGTGCCAGCAGTTTGGGTGGCGGGAGCCCTAGCACAGATACGCAGTATTTT
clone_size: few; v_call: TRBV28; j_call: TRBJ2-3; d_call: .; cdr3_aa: CASSRTGAGTQYF; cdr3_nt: TGTGCCAGCAGTCGCACCGGGGCCGGTACGCAGTATTTT
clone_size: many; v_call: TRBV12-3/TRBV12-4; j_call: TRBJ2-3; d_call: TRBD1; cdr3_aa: CASSPDRVTDTQYF; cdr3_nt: TGTGCCAGCAGTCCGGACAGGGTAACCGATACGCAGTATTTT
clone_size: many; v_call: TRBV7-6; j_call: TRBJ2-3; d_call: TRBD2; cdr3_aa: CASSLAPNGGSDTQYF; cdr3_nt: TGTGCCAGCAGCTTAGCACCCAACGGGGGGAGTGATACGCAGTATTTT
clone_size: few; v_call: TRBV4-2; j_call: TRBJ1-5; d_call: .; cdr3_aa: CASSQVVGRGGQPQHF; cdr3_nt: TGTGCCAGCAGCCAAGTAGTCGGGCGAGGAGGTCAGCCCCAGCATTTT
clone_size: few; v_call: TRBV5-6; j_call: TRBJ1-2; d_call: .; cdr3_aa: CASSFSHWTANYGYTF; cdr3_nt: TGTGCCAGCAGCTTCAGCCATTGGACAGCTAACTATGGCTACACCTTC
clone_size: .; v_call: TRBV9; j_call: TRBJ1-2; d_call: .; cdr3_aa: CASSVGGTDYGYTF; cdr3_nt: TGTGCCAGCAGCGTAGGCGGTACGGACTATGGCTACACCTTC
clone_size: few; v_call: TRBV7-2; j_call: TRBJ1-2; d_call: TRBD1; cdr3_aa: CASSSTPGTGSYGYTF; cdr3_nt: TGTGCCAGCAGCTCGACCCCCGGGACAGGGTCGTATGGCTACACCTTC
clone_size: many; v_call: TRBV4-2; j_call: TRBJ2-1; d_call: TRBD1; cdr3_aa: CASSQGDRESNEQFF; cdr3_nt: TGTGCCAGCAGCCAGGGGGACAGGGAGTCCAATGAGCAGTTCTTC
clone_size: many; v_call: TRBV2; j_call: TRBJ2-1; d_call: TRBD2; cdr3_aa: CASIGLAGAAEQFF; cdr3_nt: TGTGCCAGCATAGGACTAGCGGGAGCCGCGGAGCAGTTCTTC
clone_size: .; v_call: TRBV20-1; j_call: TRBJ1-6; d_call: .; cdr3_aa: CSARAKPGSSYNSPLHF; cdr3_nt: TGCAGTGCTAGAGCTAAACCCGGGAGCTCCTATAATTCACCCCTCCACTTT
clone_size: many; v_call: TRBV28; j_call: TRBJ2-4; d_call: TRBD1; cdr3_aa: CASKGTGYIQYF; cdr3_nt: TGTGCCAGCAAGGGGACAGGATACATTCAGTACTTC
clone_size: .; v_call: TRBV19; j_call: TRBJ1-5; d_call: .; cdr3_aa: CASSIGDQPQHF; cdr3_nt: TGTGCCAGTAGTATTGGGGATCAGCCCCAGCATTTT
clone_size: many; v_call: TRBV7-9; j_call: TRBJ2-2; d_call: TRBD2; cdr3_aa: CASSSRGRREDTGELFF; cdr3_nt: TGTGCCAGCAGCTCACGCGGGAGAAGGGAAGACACCGGGGAGCTGTTTTTT
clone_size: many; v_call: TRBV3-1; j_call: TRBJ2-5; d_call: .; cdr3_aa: CASSPQPTSSETQYF; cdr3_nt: TGTGCCAGCAGCCCCCAACCGACTAGTTCGGAGACCCAGTACTTC
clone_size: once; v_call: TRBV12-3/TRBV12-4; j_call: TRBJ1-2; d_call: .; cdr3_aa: CATLGQPLYGYTF; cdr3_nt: TGTGCCACCTTGGGGCAGCCACTCTATGGCTACACCTTC
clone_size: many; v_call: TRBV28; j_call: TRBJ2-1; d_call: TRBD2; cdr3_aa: CASSFLRLAGKTYNEQFF; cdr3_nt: TGTGCCAGCAGTTTCCTTAGACTAGCGGGGAAGACCTACAATGAGCAGTTCTTC
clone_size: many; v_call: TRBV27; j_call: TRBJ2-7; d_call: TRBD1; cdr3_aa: CASMTQGAYEQYF; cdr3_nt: TGTGCCAGCATGACTCAGGGGGCATACGAGCAGTACTTC
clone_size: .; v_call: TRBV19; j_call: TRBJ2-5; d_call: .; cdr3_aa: CASSQARASRRETQYF; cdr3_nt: TGTGCCAGTAGCCAGGCTCGGGCATCGCGGAGGGAGACCCAGTACTTC
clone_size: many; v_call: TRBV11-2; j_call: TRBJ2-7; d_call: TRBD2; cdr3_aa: CASSPRAGGEQYF; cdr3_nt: TGTGCCAGCAGCCCCAGGGCGGGGGGGGAGCAGTACTTC
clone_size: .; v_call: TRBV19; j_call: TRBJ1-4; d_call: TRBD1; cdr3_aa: CASEPGTGGAEDEKLFF; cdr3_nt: TGTGCCAGTGAACCCGGGACAGGGGGCGCGGAGGATGAAAAACTGTTTTTT
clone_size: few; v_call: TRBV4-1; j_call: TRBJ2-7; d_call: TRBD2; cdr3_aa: CASSLFQREGLYEQYF; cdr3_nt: TGCGCCAGCAGCCTCTTTCAGCGGGAGGGCCTATACGAGCAGTACTTC
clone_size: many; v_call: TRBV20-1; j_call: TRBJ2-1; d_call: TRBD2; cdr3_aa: CSAGGIYNEQFF; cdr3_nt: TGCAGTGCGGGGGGGATTTACAATGAGCAGTTCTTC
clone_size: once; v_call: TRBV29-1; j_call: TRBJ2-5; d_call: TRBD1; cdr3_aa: CSDYDRVETQYF; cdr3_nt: TGCAGCGACTACGACAGGGTCGAGACCCAGTACTTC
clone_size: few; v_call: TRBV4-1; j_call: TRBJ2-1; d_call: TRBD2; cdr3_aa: CASSQISGSYHEQFF; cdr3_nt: TGCGCCAGCAGCCAAATTAGCGGGAGTTATCATGAGCAGTTCTTC
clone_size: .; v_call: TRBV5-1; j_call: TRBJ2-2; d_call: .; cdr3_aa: CASSLPNGRANTGELFF; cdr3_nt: TGCGCCAGCAGCTTGCCTAACGGGCGCGCGAACACCGGGGAGCTGTTTTTT
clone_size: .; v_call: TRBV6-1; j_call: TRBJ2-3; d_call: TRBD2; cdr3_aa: CASSSSLASTDTQYF; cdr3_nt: TGTGCCAGCAGTTCCTCACTAGCGAGCACAGATACGCAGTATTTT
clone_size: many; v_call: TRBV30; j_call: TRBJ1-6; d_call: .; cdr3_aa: CAWTRVSPSPLHF; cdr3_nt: TGTGCCTGGACCCGGGTATCACCCTCACCCCTCCACTTT
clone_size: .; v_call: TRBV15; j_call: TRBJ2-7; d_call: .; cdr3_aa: CATSRDGGADEQYF; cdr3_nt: TGTGCCACCAGCAGAGATGGGGGGGCAGACGAGCAGTACTTC
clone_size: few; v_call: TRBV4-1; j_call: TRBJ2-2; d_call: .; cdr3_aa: CASSQHARGELFF; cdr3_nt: TGCGCCAGCAGCCAACACGCCCGGGGGGAGCTGTTTTTT
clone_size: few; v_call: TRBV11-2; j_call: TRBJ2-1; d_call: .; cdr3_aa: CASSPIVSSYNEQFF; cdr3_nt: TGTGCCAGCAGCCCCATAGTGAGCTCCTACAATGAGCAGTTCTTC
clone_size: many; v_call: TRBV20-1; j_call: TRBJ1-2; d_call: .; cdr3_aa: CSASPPESLINYGYTF; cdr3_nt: TGCAGTGCTAGCCCACCCGAAAGCCTTATTAACTATGGCTACACCTTC
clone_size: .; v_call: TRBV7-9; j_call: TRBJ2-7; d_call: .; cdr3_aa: CASSSGARAYEQYF; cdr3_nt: TGTGCCAGCAGCTCCGGGGCTAGGGCTTACGAGCAGTACTTC
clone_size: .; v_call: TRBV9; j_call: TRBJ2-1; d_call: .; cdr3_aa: CASGKTGNPYNEQFF; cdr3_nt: TGTGCCAGCGGAAAGACAGGAAACCCCTACAATGAGCAGTTCTTC
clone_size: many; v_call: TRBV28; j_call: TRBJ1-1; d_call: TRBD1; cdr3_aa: CASSSQGAVGMNTEAFF; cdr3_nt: TGTGCCAGCAGTTCCCAGGGGGCTGTTGGTATGAACACTGAAGCTTTCTTT
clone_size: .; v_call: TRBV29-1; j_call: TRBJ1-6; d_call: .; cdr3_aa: CSVRGGNGNSPLHF; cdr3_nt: TGCAGCGTGAGGGGGGGAAACGGGAATTCACCCCTCCACTTT
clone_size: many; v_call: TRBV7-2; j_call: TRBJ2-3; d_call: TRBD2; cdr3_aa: CASSLLLAGGDTQYF; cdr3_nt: TGTGCCAGCAGCTTACTACTAGCGGGAGGGGATACGCAGTATTTT
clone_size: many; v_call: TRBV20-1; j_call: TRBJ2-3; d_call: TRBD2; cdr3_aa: CSVTSGPTDTQYF; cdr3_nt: TGCAGTGTTACTAGCGGGCCAACAGATACGCAGTATTTT
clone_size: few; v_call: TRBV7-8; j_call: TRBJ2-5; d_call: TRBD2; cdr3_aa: CASSPPGGSKTQYF; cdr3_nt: TGTGCCAGCAGCCCCCCCGGGGGGTCGAAGACCCAGTACTTC
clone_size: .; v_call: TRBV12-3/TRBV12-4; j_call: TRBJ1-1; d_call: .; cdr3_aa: CASSLPRSRGYTEAFF; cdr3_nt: TGTGCCAGCAGTTTACCGAGATCCAGGGGTTACACTGAAGCTTTCTTT
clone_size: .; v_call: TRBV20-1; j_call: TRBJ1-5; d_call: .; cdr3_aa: CSARSPQYRPQHF; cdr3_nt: TGCAGTGCTAGATCCCCGCAATATAGGCCCCAGCATTTT
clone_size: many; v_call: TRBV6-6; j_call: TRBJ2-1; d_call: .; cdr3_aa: CASSYASTNEQFF; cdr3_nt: TGTGCCAGCAGTTACGCCTCGACAAATGAGCAGTTCTTC